This T cell receptor (beta chain) was sequenced during a study of post-analysis software for immune sequencing data. CDR3 size: 15 residues. The germline V gene has CDR1 SGHVS and CDR2 FNYEAQ. Between the trimmed V and J ends, which lost 5 bases and 0 bases, there was a span of 13 bases. Researchers reported that TCR beta cDNA libraries carried unique molecular identifiers. Using its own MiXCR run on the PCR reads, TCRdb lists one record per CDR3 protein. The sample has hundreds of thousands of distinct CDR3 sequences, roughly 45% seen once; the top ten hold approximately 1.7%. Study-wide findings and caveats: Five or six TRBV segments were significantly more frequent in patients than in controls. TRBV5-6, TRBV5-1 and TRBV20-1 were among these segments.

This clonotype was counted a few times. As yet, its antigen is unknown. The TCR comes from a girl under 18 with multiple sclerosis. Sequencing used blood. V gene TRBV7-6 combines with J gene TRBJ1-1; the D gene is possibly TRBD1 (5 bases). The CDR3 loop reads CASSQGAGMNTEAFF. As DNA, the CDR3 is TGTGCCAGCAGCCAGGGAGCAGGGATGAACACTGAAGCTTTCTTT. Based on the CDR3 plus reference TRBV7-6 and TRBJ1-1, the full variable domain is GAGVSQSPRYKVTKRGQDVALRCDPISGHVSLYWYRQALGQGPEFLTYFNYEAQQDKSGLPNDRFSAERPEGSISTLTIQRTEQRDSAMYRCASSQGAGMNTEAFFGQGTRLTVV.